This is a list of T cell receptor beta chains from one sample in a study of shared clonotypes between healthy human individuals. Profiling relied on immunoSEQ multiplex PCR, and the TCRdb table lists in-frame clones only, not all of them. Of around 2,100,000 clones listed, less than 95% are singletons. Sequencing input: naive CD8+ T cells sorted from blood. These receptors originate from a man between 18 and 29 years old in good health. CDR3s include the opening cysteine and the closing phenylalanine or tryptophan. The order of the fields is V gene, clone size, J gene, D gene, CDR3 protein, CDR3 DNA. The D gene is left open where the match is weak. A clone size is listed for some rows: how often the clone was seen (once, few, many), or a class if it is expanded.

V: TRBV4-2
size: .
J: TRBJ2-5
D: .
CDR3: CASSQDLRTPNDQYF
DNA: TGTGCCAGCAGCCAAGATCTAAGGACTCCTAACGACCAGTACTTC

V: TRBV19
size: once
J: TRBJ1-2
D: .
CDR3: CASSPRHFQPSGYTF
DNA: TGTGCCAGTAGTCCCCGACATTTTCAACCTTCAGGCTACACCTTC

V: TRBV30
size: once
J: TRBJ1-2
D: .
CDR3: CAWTGSNYGYTF
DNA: TGTGCCTGGACGGGTTCTAACTATGGCTACACCTTC

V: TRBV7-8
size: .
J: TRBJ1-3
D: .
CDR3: CASSQVGFSGNTIYF
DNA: TGTGCCAGCAGCCAAGTGGGATTCTCTGGAAACACCATATATTTT

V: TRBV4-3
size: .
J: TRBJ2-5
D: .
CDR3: CASSQDRAGAKTQYF
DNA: TGCGCCAGCAGCCAAGATCGGGCAGGGGCGAAGACCCAGTACTTC

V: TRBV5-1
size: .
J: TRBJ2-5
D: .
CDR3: CASRVGAQLNQETQYF
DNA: TGCGCCAGCAGGGTGGGAGCACAGCTAAATCAAGAGACCCAGTACTTC

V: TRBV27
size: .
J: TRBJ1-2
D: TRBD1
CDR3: CASSPAPTGPYYGYTF
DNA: TGTGCCAGCAGTCCCGCCCCGACAGGGCCATACTATGGCTACACCTTC

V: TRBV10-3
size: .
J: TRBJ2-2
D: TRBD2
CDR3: CAISDPGLAHAGELFF
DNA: TGTGCCATCAGTGATCCGGGACTAGCCCACGCCGGGGAGCTGTTTTTT

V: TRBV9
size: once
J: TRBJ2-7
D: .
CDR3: CASSVGAGYEQYF
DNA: TGTGCCAGCAGCGTCGGGGCTGGCTACGAGCAGTACTTC

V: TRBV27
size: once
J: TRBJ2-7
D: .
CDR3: CASSLDSSYEQYF
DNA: TGTGCCAGCAGCCTTGACAGTTCCTACGAGCAGTACTTC

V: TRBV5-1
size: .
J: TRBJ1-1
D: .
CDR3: CASSSWDLGVPEAFF
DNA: TGCGCCAGCAGCTCCTGGGACCTCGGGGTCCCTGAAGCTTTCTTT

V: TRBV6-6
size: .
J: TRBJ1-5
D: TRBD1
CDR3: CASSLPGQHNQPQHF
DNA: TGTGCCAGCAGTCTACCGGGACAGCACAATCAGCCCCAGCATTTT

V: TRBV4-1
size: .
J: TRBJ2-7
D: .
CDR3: CASSQALGREEYEQYF
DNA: TGCGCCAGCAGCCAAGCTCTGGGACGGGAAGAATACGAGCAGTACTTC

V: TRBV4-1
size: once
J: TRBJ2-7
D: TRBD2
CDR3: CASSQLAGGTYEQYF
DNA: TGCGCCAGCAGCCAACTTGCGGGAGGCACCTACGAGCAGTACTTC

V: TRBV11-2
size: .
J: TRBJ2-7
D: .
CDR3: CASSFVGRAYEQYF
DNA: TGTGCCAGCAGCTTCGTAGGCCGGGCCTACGAGCAGTACTTC

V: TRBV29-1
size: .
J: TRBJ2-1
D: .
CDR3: CSVLLPGIEQFF
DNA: TGCAGCGTCCTACTCCCAGGGATTGAGCAGTTCTTC

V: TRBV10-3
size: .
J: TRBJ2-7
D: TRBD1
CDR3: CAISEPGQSYEQYF
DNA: TGTGCCATCAGTGAGCCGGGACAGTCCTACGAGCAGTACTTC

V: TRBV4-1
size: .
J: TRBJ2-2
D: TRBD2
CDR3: CASRLRTSSDTGELFF
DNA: TGCGCCAGCAGGCTTAGGACTAGCTCGGACACCGGGGAGCTGTTTTTT

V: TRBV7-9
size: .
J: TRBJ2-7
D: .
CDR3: CASTPGASGNYEQYF
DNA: TGTGCCAGCACCCCGGGGGCTAGCGGAAACTACGAGCAGTACTTC

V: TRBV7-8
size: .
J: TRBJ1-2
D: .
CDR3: CASSLAPGGYTF
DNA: TGTGCCAGCAGCTTAGCCCCGGGGGGCTACACCTTC

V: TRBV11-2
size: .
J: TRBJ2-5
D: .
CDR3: CASSLPYGPVKETQYF
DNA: TGTGCCAGCAGCTTACCATACGGGCCTGTTAAAGAGACCCAGTACTTC

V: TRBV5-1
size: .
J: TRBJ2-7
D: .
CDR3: CASSLAGEAYEQYF
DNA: TGCGCCAGCAGCTTGGCGGGAGAGGCCTACGAGCAGTACTTC

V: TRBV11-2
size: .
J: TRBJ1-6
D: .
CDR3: CASSVRDPNSPLHF
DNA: TGTGCCAGCAGCGTCCGGGACCCAAATTCACCCCTCCACTTT

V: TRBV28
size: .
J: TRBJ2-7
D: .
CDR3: CASRERTAIYEQYF
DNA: TGTGCCAGCAGGGAAAGGACGGCGATCTACGAGCAGTACTTC

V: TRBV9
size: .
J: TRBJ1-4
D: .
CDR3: CASSPSGDPEKLFF
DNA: TGTGCCAGCAGCCCGAGCGGGGATCCTGAAAAACTGTTTTTT

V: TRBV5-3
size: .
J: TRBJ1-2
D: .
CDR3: CARSLRAFSYGYTF
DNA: TGTGCCAGAAGCTTGAGGGCGTTTTCCTATGGCTACACCTTC

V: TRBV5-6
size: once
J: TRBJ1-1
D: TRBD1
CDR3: CASSLAWTGVNTEAFF
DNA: TGTGCCAGCAGCTTGGCGTGGACAGGGGTGAACACTGAAGCTTTCTTT

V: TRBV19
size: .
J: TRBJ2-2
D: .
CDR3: CATTSLGELFF
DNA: TGTGCCACCACATCATTGGGGGAGCTGTTTTTT

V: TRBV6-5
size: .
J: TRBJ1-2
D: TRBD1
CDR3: CASRAGTGWFGYTF
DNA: TGTGCCAGCAGAGCCGGGACAGGCTGGTTTGGCTACACCTTC

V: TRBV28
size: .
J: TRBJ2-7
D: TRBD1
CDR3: CASSPWTGYEQYF
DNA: TGTGCCAGCAGTCCCTGGACAGGGTACGAGCAGTACTTC

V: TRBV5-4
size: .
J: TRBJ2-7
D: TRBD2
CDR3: CASTTRGGRDEQYF
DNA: TGTGCCAGCACCACACGCGGGGGGCGGGACGAGCAGTACTTC

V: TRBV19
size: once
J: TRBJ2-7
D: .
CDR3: CASSPGPTGYEQYF
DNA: TGTGCCAGTAGCCCGGGTCCCACGGGGTACGAGCAGTACTTC

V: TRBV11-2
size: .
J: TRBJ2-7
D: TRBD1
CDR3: CASSLGTGSYEQYF
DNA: TGTGCCAGCAGCTTAGGGACAGGGTCGTACGAGCAGTACTTC

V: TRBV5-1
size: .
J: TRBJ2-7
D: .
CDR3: CASSLGAPYEQYF
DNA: TGCGCCAGCAGCTTGGGGGCACCTTACGAGCAGTACTTC

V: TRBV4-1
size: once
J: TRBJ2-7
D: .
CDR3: CASSQVQDYEQYF
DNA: TGCGCCAGCAGCCAAGTACAGGACTACGAGCAGTACTTC

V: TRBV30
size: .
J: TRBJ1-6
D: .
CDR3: CAWSGFPDQGDSPLHF
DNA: TGTGCCTGGAGTGGATTTCCGGACCAAGGGGATTCACCCCTCCACTTT

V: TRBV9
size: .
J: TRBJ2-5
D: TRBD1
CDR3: CASSVETGIDQETQYF
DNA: TGTGCCAGCAGCGTAGAGACAGGGATTGATCAAGAGACCCAGTACTTC

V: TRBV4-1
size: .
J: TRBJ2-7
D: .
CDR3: CASSQVSGPDFTNNYEQYF
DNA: TGCGCCAGCAGCCAAGTATCAGGGCCCGACTTTACAAACAACTACGAGCAGTACTTC

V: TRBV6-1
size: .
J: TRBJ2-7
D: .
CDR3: CASSKGGYEQYF
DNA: TGTGCCAGCAGTAAGGGGGGTTACGAGCAGTACTTC

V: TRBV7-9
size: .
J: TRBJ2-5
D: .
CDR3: CASSLPGTPQETQYF
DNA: TGTGCCAGCAGCTTACCCGGGACCCCACAAGAGACCCAGTACTTC

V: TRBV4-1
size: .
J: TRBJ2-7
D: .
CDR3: CASSQAGNHEQYF
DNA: TGCGCCAGCAGCCAAGCAGGTAACCACGAGCAGTACTTC

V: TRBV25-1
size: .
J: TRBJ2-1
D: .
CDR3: CASSPLPGTHGEQFF
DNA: TGTGCCAGCAGTCCCCTCCCCGGGACCCACGGTGAGCAGTTCTTC

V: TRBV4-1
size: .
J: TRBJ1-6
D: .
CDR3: CASSHIGPNSPLHF
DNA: TGCGCCAGCAGCCACATAGGGCCAAATTCACCCCTCCACTTT

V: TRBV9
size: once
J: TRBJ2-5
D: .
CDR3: CASSEQTGRETQYF
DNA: TGTGCCAGCAGCGAGCAGACAGGGAGGGAGACCCAGTACTTC

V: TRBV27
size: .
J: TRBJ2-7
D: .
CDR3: CASSPRTDFYEQYF
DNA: TGTGCCAGCAGTCCTCGGACAGATTTCTACGAGCAGTACTTC

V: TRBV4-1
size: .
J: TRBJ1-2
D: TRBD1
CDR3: CASSQERTGGFLSYGYTF
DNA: TGCGCCAGCAGCCAAGAGCGGACAGGGGGGTTTCTATCCTATGGCTACACCTTC

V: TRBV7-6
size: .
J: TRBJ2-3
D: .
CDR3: CASSLESRTDTQYF
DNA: TGTGCCAGCAGCTTAGAGTCTAGAACAGATACGCAGTATTTT

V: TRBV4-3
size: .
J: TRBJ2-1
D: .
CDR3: CASSQGSFAARGTQEQFF
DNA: TGCGCCAGCAGCCAAGGGTCATTCGCGGCTAGAGGGACCCAGGAGCAGTTCTTC

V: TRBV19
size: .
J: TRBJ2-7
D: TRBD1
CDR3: CASRRDRDSYEQYF
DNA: TGTGCCAGTAGGAGGGACAGGGACTCCTACGAGCAGTACTTC

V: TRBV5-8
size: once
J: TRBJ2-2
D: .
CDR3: CASSLVETGYTGELFF
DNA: TGTGCCAGCAGCTTGGTCGAGACCGGGTACACCGGGGAGCTGTTTTTT